A single sample gave rise to the 14 T cell receptor beta chains below, sequenced in a study of cytomegalovirus exposure and HLA in healthy donors. The PCR made use of 60 Vbeta and 13 Jbeta primers. Method: immunoSEQ multiplex PCR; TCRdb's copy keeps in-frame clones and lacks some. The sample yields roughly 160,000 clones, 80% to 85% seen once. The sequenced sample consisted of PBMCs. The source is a man aged 30-40 years in good health and CMV-seronegative.

The V and J genes are TRBV5-1 and TRBJ2-1; 7 nucleotides match TRBD1. Germline CDR1 reads SGHRS; CDR2 reads YFSETQ. This CDR3 is built from 14 residues. Unmatched junction bases numbered 3, after V lost 3 bases and J lost 3 bases. The CDR3 reads CASSSWDSYNEQFF. CDR3 sequence (DNA): TGCGCCAGCAGCTCGTGGGACAGCTACAATGAGCAGTTCTTC.

The V and J genes are TRBV19 and TRBJ1-2, with TRBD1 matching over 8 bases. Germline CDR1 and CDR2: LNHDA and SQIVND (reference sequence). Trimming at V came to 5 bases and at J to 6 bases, leaving 11 bases not matched to a gene. This CDR3 has 15 amino acids. The CDR3 DNA follows: TGTGCCAGTAGTTCCCGGACAGGGCCGTGGGATGGCTACACCTTC. Translating it yields CASSSRTGPWDGYTF.

The chain links TRBV6-1 to TRBJ2-5, with 9 bases aligning to TRBD2. This CDR3 region has 19 residues. V was pared by 1 base and J by 7 bases, with 19 bases of the junction left unmatched. Germline V gene sequence: CDR1 MNHNS, CDR2 SASEGT. The CDR3 nucleotides read TGTGCCAGCAGTGAAGGAGCCCCCCACTGGGCGGGGGGGCGGACGACCCAGTACTTC. Protein sequence: CASSEGAPHWAGGRTTQYF.

V gene TRBV6-1 combines with J gene TRBJ1-6; the D is unclear. The V gene's germline CDR1 is MNHNS and CDR2 SASEGT. Trimming shortened V by 6 bases and J by 6 bases, and 12 bases separated the two germline ends. CDR3 size: 14 residues. CDR3: CASSPADGNSPLHF. The CDR3 coding sequence is TGTGCCAGCAGCCCGGCGGATGGTAATTCACCCCTCCACTTT.

This clone was seen a handful of times. The chain employs TRBV19 and TRBJ2-7; D is perhaps TRBD1 (5 bases). Germline V gene sequence: CDR1 LNHDA, CDR2 SQIVND (reference sequence). Trimming removed 4 bases from V and 2 bases from J, with 6 bases in between. The CDR3 runs to 12 residues. CDR3 sequence: CASSTGPYEQYF. CDR3 nucleotides: TGTGCCAGTAGTACAGGGCCCTACGAGCAGTACTTC.

This chain joins TRBV7-2 and TRBJ2-7; D is perhaps TRBD2 (6 bases). This CDR3 is 14 amino acids long. The V end lost 3 bases, the J end lost 3 bases, and 12 bases lay between the germline ends. CDR1 SGHTA and CDR2 FQGNSA come from the germline V gene. CDR3: CASSFGTGYYEQYF. The CDR3 region has the DNA TGTGCCAGCAGCTTCGGGACTGGGTACTACGAGCAGTACTTC.

Comment on this clone: One end of the junction varies from germline; a read error may be responsible. This chain connects TRBV30 to TRBJ2-7, with 10 positions matching TRBD1. This CDR3 region has 15 residues. Germline V gives CDR1 GTSNPN, CDR2 SVGIG (reference sequence). The CDR3 bases are TGTGCCTCGTCTGGTCCCTCCGGGACAGGGGAGCCAAAGTGCTTC. Translated: CASSGPSGTGEPKCF.

The V gene is TRBV5-8, the J gene TRBJ2-5, with TRBD2 as a possible D gene (5 bases). The J call is doubtful: the DNA matches TRBJ2-7 better. The CDR3 runs 13 residues. From germline, CDR1 is SGHTS and CDR2 YDEGEE. CDR3 nucleotides: TGTGCCAGCAGCCCCCGGGGTCTGTACGAGCAGTACTTC. It specifies CASSPRGLYEQYF.

J is TRBJ2-3 and V is TRBV28; the D is unclear. The V and J ends lost 3 bases and 2 bases respectively, with 6 bases between them. The CDR3 has 13 amino acids. From germline, CDR1 is MDHEN and CDR2 SYDVKM. The CDR3 sequence: CASSFQITDTQYF. For the CDR3, the DNA is TGTGCCAGCAGTTTTCAGATCACAGATACGCAGTATTTT.

A remark on this clone: Mismatch with germline at one junction end may stem from a read error. This chain links TRBV7-7 with TRBJ2-3; TRBD2 is a possible D gene (5 bases). This CDR3 is 15 amino acids long. Germline-derived CDR1 and CDR2 are SSHAT and FNYEAQ (reference sequence). The CDR3 loop reads CASSVGRESTDTQYF. In DNA, the CDR3 is TGTGCTAGCAGTGTCGGTAGGGAGTCCACAGATACGCAGTATTTT.

The chain couples TRBV5-1 to TRBJ2-5, with D possibly matching TRBD2 (6 bases). V gave up 4 bases and J gave up 1 base, with 11 bases separating them. The CDR3 runs to 14 residues. Germline V CDR1 and CDR2: SGHRS, YFSETQ. The CDR3 sequence: CASSARDSQETQYF. The CDR3, as DNA: TGCGCCAGCAGCGCGCGGGACTCCCAAGAGACCCAGTACTTC.

This clone occurred a few times. V is TRBV10-3 and J is TRBJ2-1; 11 nucleotides match TRBD1. CDR1 ENHRY and CDR2 SYGVKD come from the germline V gene. The CDR3 extends over 16 amino acids. The trim removed 2 bases at V and 7 bases at J, leaving 7 bases unmatched. The CDR3 nucleotides read TGTGCCATCAGTGAGACACCCGGACAGGGGGCGAATGAGCAGTTCTTC. It yields the protein CAISETPGQGANEQFF.

The V gene is TRBV5-1, the J gene TRBJ2-7; D gene uncertain. V was trimmed by 3 bases and J by 2 bases, leaving 18 bases between them. Germline lookup yields CDR1 SGHRS and CDR2 YFSETQ. The CDR3 spans 16 residues. For the CDR3, the DNA is TGCGCCAGCAGCTGCCCGTGGCCCAAGATGGCCTACGAGCAGTACTTC. This sequence encodes CASSCPWPKMAYEQYF.

DNA of the CDR3: TGTGCCTGGAGTGCACGTAGGGGAAGGGCCGACAATGAGCAGTTCTTC. As protein: CAWSARRGRADNEQFF. This chain connects TRBV30 to TRBJ2-1; tentatively, D is TRBD1 (5 bases). The CDR3 consists of 16 residues. CDR1 and CDR2 (germline): GTSNPN, SVGIG (reference sequence). Trimming removed 1 base at V and 5 bases at J, with 18 bases between.